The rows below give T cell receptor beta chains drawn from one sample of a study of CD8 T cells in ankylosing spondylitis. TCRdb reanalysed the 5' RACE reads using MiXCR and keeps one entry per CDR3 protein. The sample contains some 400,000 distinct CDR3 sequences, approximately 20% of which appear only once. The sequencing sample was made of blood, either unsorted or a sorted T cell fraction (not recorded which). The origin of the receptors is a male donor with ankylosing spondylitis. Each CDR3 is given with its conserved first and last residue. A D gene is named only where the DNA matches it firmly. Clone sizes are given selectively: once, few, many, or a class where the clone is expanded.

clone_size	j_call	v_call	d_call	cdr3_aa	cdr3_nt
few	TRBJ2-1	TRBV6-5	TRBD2	CASSYLRTSGRYNEQFF	TGTGCCAGCAGTTACCTGAGGACTAGCGGGAGATACAATGAGCAGTTCTTC
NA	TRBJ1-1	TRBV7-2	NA	CASSLEWGAQSEAFF	TGTGCCAGCAGCTTAGAATGGGGGGCCCAATCTGAAGCTTTCTTT
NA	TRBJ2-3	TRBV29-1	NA	CSVAGVQGDTQYF	TGCAGCGTTGCGGGAGTTCAGGGCGATACGCAGTATTTT
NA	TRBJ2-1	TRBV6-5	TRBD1	CASSYLDRAHEQFF	TGTGCCAGCAGTTACCTTGACAGGGCGCATGAGCAGTTCTTC
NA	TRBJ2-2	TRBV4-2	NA	CASSPEGGTAGELFF	TGTGCCAGCAGCCCAGAGGGGGGTACCGCCGGGGAGCTGTTTTTT
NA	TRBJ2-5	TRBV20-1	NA	CSASTGGRETQYF	TGCAGTGCTAGTACCGGAGGACGGGAGACCCAGTACTTC
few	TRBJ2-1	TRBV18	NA	CASSPGTSVHEQFF	TGTGCCAGCTCACCAGGGACATCGGTCCATGAGCAGTTCTTC
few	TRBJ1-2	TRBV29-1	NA	CSVSVSGFSNYGYTF	TGCAGCGTTTCGGTATCGGGCTTTTCTAACTATGGCTACACCTTC
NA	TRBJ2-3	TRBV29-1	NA	CSVEKIGRESLTDTQYF	TGCAGCGTTGAAAAGATTGGCCGCGAGTCACTCACAGATACGCAGTATTTT
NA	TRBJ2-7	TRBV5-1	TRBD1	CASSLGGSYLDEQYF	TGCGCCAGCAGCTTAGGGGGCTCTTATCTGGACGAGCAGTACTTC
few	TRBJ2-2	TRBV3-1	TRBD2	CASSYAGAGGELFF	TGTGCCAGCAGCTACGCGGGAGCTGGCGGGGAGCTGTTTTTT